A single sample is the source of the 16 T cell receptor beta chains below, sequenced in a study of cytotoxic CD8 clonotypes in ibrutinib-treated CLL. Using immunoSEQ multiplex PCR, the repertoire was profiled, and TCRdb retains in-frame clones only, with some absent. The data show tens of thousands of clones, roughly 58% seen once. The specimen was PBMCs, collected at disease progression, from a patient treated with ibrutinib. Every receptor here comes from a human donor with chronic lymphocytic leukemia.

The chain carries TRBV30 and TRBJ2-3; D may be TRBD2 (5 bases). Trimming stripped 0 bases from V and 7 bases from J, with 11 bases between. The CDR3 spans 13 residues. In germline, CDR1 is GTSNPN, CDR2 SVGIG (reference sequence). The CDR3 sequence is CAWSVPSGNTQYF. CDR3 sequence (DNA): TGTGCCTGGAGTGTACCCTCGGGAAATACGCAGTATTTT.

This chain joins TRBV28 and TRBJ1-5; D gene unclear. Between the trimmed V and J ends, which lost 5 bases and 7 bases, there was a span of 12 bases. The CDR3 spans 13 residues. The V gene's germline CDR1 is MDHEN and CDR2 SYDVKM. CDR3 sequence (DNA): TGTGCCAGCAGTCCCCCGCCTAGGCAGCCCCAGCATTTT. This gives the protein CASSPPPRQPQHF.

V usage is TRBV18 and J usage is TRBJ1-5; D is uncertain. CDR3 length: 14 residues. The V gene's germline CDR1 is KGHSH and CDR2 LQKENI. V lost 3 bases, J lost 3 bases, and 9 bases lay in between. The CDR3 here is CASSPLDDNQPQHF. The CDR3 DNA is TGTGCCAGCTCACCCTTAGATGACAATCAGCCCCAGCATTTT.

J is TRBJ2-1 and V is TRBV18; the match to TRBD2 covers 8 bases. V trimming: 6 bases; J trimming: 4 bases; junction bases outside the gene matches: 8. This CDR3 contains 15 residues. Germline V gene data show CDR1 as KGHSH and CDR2 as LQKENI. The CDR3 loop is CASSFRRGEYNEQFF. The CDR3 nucleotides are TGTGCCAGCTCCTTTAGGCGGGGGGAGTACAATGAGCAGTTCTTC.

The chain links TRBV7-3 to TRBJ2-7; TRBD1 matches at 7 bases. CDR1 and CDR2 from the germline V gene are SGHTA and FQGTGA. The CDR3 totals 14 residues. After removal of 5 bases from V and 3 bases from J, the junction contained 7 bases not matched to a gene. The CDR3 region has the DNA TGTGCCAGCAGCCCACGACAGGGACACTACGAGCAGTACTTC. It translates to CASSPRQGHYEQYF.

This clone was observed a handful of times. Within the sample, other DNA sequences also encode this same CDR3. The chain carries TRBV6-5 and TRBJ2-1, with 7 bases fitting TRBD1. With 6 bases clipped from V and 5 bases from J, the junction kept 7 bases outside the gene matches. Germline V gene sequence: CDR1 MNHEY, CDR2 SVGAGI. CDR3 length: 14 residues. The CDR3 loop is CASSPGQKNNEQFF. The CDR3 DNA reads TGTGCCAGCAGCCCGGGACAGAAAAACAATGAGCAGTTCTTC.

This clone is deemed medium-sized. V usage is TRBV5-6 and J usage is TRBJ1-1; 8 bases are shared with TRBD1. The CDR3 totals 15 residues. The V segment lost 5 bases and the J segment 3 bases; nucleotides outside the gene matches: 9. Germline V lookup: CDR1 SGHDT, CDR2 YYEEEE. The CDR3 sequence: CASSRLTGEYTEAFF. DNA for the CDR3: TGTGCCAGCAGTCGACTGACAGGGGAGTACACTGAAGCTTTCTTT.

Only a few counts were recorded for this clone. The chain is built from TRBV11-2 and TRBJ1-1, with a tentative D call TRBD1 (5 bases). Germline V lookup: CDR1 SGHAT, CDR2 FQNNGV. This CDR3 has 15 amino acids. V was clipped by 8 bases and J by 1 base, with 17 bases between them. The CDR3 DNA is TGTGCCAGCGGAGCGATTGAGCAGGGGAACACTGAAGCTTTCTTT. Translating it yields CASGAIEQGNTEAFF. The entire variable domain, with the rest obtained from reference TRBV11-2 and TRBJ1-1, is as follows: EAGVAQSPRYKIIEKRQSVAFWCNPISGHATLYWYQQILGQGPKLLIQFQNNGVVDDSQLPKDRFSAERLKGVDSTLKIQPAKLEDSAVYLCASGAIEQGNTEAFFGQGTRLTVV.

The sample holds one count of this clone. The V and J genes are TRBV30 and TRBJ2-6; D unclear. Trimming cost V 3 bases and J 0 bases, with 12 bases left between them. The CDR3 sequence is 16 residues long. The germline V gene encodes CDR1 GTSNPN and CDR2 SVGIG (reference sequence). The CDR3 sequence is CAWSAQIYSGANVLTF. CDR3 in DNA: TGTGCCTGGAGCGCACAGATCTACTCTGGGGCCAACGTCCTGACTTTC.

V is TRBV6-1 and J is TRBJ2-7, with 7 bases fitting TRBD1. The germline CDR1 and CDR2 sequences are MNHNS and SASEGT. The CDR3 sequence is 14 residues long. The J segment lost 2 bases and the V segment lost 4 bases, leaving 5 bases of the junction unmatched. CDR3 DNA: TGTGCCAGCAGTGTTCGACAGGGAACCTACGAGCAGTACTTC. Its translation: CASSVRQGTYEQYF.

This CDR3 is CASNPPTRPDSDSYEQYF. The DNA of the CDR3 is TGTGCCAGTAATCCCCCAACCCGCCCGGACAGCGACAGCTACGAGCAGTACTTC. J is TRBJ2-7 and V is TRBV19, with D possibly TRBD1 on 6 matching bases. In germline, CDR1 is LNHDA, CDR2 SQIVND (reference sequence). The CDR3 sequence is 18 residues long. The V gene lost 7 bases and the J gene lost 3 bases, with 28 bases spanning the gap.

The rearrangement uses TRBV7-2 and TRBJ1-2, with D unresolved. CDR1 SGHTA and CDR2 FQGNSA come from the germline V gene. Trimming shortened V by 9 bases and J by 3 bases, and 17 bases separated the two germline ends. This CDR3 comprises 14 residues. CDR3 region: CASSRPGSYYGYTF. CDR3 DNA sequence: TGTGCCAGTTCTCGCCCGGGGTCCTACTATGGCTACACCTTC.

V and J are TRBV9 and TRBJ2-7, with no clear D. The germline gives CDR1 SGDLS, CDR2 YYNGEE. The CDR3 has 15 residues. Trimming shortened V by 2 bases and J by 4 bases, and 16 bases separated the two germline ends. The CDR3, as DNA: TGTGCCAGCAGCGTCGGTGAAGGTCTACATTACGAGCAGTACTTC. This gives the protein CASSVGEGLHYEQYF. Full variable domain (rest looked up from reference TRBV9 and TRBJ2-7): DSGVTQTPKHLITATGQRVTLRCSPRSGDLSVYWYQQSLDQGLQFLIQYYNGEERAKGNILERFSAQQFPDLHSELNLSSLELGDSALYFCASSVGEGLHYEQYFGPGTRLTVT.

V and J are TRBV7-8 and TRBJ2-7; 7 nucleotides line up with TRBD2. The J segment lost 6 bases and the V segment lost 4 bases, leaving 18 bases of the junction unmatched. The germline V gene encodes CDR1 SGHVS and CDR2 FQNEAQ. The CDR3 consists of 17 residues. CDR3 DNA: TGTGCCAGCAGCTATTCGAGCGGGGCTGCTCCAATTGGCGAGCAGTACTTC. Translating it yields CASSYSSGAAPIGEQYF.

The rearrangement uses TRBV9 and TRBJ2-5; 7 bases agree with TRBD1. The CDR3 runs 17 residues. The ends lost 0 bases at V and 5 bases at J; junction bases unmatched: 13. Germline values: CDR1 SGDLS, CDR2 YYNGEE. CDR3 residues: CASSVASPRTGRETQYF. DNA of the CDR3: TGTGCCAGCAGCGTAGCATCCCCGCGGACAGGTCGCGAGACCCAGTACTTC.

V and J are TRBV11-2 and TRBJ2-3; no clear D. CDR3 length equals 16 residues. Germline CDR1 reads SGHAT; CDR2 reads FQNNGV. With 5 bases removed from V and 2 bases from J, the gap between germline ends came to 17 bases. Written as DNA, the CDR3 is TGTGCCAGCAGCCTTATGCCAGCGAGATACACAGATACGCAGTATTTT. It translates to CASSLMPARYTDTQYF.